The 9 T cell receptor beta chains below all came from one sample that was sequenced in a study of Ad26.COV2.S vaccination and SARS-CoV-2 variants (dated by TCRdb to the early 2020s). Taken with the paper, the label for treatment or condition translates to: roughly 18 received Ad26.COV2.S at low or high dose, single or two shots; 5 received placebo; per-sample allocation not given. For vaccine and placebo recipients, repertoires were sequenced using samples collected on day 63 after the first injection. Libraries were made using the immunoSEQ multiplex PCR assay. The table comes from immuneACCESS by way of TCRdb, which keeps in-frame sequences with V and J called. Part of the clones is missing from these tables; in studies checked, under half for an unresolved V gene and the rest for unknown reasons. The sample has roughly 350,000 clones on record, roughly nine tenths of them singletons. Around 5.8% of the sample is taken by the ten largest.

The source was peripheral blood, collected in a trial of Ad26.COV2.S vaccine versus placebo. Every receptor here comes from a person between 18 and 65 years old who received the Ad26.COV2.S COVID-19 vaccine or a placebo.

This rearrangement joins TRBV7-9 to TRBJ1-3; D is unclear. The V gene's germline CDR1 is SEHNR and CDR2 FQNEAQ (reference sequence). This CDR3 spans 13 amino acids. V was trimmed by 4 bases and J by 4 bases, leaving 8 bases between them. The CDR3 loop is CASSSGLGNTIYF. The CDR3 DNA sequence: TGTGCCAGCAGCTCAGGATTAGGAAACACCATATATTTT.

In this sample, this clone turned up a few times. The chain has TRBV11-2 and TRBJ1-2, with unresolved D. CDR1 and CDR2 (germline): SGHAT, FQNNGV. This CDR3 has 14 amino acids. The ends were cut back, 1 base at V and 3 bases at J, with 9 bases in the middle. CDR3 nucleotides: TGTGCCAGCAGCTTAGCGGCGGTGCACTATGGCTACACCTTC. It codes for CASSLAAVHYGYTF.

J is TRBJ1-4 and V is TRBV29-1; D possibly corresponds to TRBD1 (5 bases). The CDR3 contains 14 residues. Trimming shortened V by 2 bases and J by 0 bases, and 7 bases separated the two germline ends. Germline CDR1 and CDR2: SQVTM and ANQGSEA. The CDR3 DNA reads TGCAGCGTTGAATTGGGGGCAACTAATGAAAAACTGTTTTTT. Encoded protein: CSVELGATNEKLFF. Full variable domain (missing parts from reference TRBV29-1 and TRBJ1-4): SAVISQKPSRDICQRGTSLTIQCQVDSQVTMMFWYRQQPGQSLTLIATANQGSEATYESGFVIDKFPISRPNLTFSTLTVSNMSPEDSSIYLCSVELGATNEKLFFGSGTQLSVL.

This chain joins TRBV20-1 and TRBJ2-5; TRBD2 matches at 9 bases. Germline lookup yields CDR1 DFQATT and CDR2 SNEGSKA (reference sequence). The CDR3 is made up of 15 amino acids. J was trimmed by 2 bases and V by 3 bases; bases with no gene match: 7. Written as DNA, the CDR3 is TGCAGTGCTAGTGTTAGCGGGGGACTTCAAGAGACCCAGTACTTC. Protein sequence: CSASVSGGLQETQYF.

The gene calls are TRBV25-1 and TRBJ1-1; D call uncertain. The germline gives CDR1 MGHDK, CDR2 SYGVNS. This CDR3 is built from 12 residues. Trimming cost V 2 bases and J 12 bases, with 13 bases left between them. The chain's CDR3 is CASSEPKYPPFF. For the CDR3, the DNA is TGTGCCAGCAGTGAACCGAAGTACCCCCCTTTCTTT.

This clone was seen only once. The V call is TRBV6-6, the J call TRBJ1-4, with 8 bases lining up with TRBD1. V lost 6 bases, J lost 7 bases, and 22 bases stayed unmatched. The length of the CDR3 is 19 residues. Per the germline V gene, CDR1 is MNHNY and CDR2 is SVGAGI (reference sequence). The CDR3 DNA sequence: TGTGCCAGCAGCTATCTCGCGGCGGTTAGGACAGGGTTGGCTGAAAAACTGTTTTTT. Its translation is CASSYLAAVRTGLAEKLFF.

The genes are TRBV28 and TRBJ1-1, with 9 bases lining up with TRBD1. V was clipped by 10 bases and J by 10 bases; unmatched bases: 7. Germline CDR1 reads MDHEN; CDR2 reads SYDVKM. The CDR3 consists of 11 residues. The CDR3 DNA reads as TGTGCCACCCACAGGGGGCCGGGAGCTTTCTTT. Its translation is CATHRGPGAFF.

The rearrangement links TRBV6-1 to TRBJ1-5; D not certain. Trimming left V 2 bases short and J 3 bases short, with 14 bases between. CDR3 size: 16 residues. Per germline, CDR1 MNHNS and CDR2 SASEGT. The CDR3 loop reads CASSESPGPTNQPQHF. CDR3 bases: TGTGCCAGCAGTGAAAGTCCCGGCCCGACCAATCAGCCCCAGCATTTT.

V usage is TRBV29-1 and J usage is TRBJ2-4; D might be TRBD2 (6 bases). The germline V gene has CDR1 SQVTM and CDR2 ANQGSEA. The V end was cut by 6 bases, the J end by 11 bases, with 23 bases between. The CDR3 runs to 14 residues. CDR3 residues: CSVIPGDPGGFQYF. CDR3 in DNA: TGCAGCGTAATCCCGGGGGATCCTGGGGGTTTTCAGTACTTC.